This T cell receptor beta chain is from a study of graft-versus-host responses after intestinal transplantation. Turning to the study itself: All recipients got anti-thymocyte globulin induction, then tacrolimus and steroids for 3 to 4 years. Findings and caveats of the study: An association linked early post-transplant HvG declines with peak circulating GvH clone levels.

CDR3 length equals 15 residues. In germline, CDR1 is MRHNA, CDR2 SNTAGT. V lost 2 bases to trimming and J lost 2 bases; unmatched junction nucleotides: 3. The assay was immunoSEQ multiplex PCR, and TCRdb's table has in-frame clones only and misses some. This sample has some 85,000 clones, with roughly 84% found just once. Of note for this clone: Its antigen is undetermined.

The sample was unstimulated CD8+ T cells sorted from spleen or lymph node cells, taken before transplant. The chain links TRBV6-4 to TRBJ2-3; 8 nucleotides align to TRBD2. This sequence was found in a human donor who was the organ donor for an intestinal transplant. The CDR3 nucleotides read TGTGCCAGCAGTGACCAAGCGGGGGCCACAGATACGCAGTATTTT. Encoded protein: CASSDQAGATDTQYF.